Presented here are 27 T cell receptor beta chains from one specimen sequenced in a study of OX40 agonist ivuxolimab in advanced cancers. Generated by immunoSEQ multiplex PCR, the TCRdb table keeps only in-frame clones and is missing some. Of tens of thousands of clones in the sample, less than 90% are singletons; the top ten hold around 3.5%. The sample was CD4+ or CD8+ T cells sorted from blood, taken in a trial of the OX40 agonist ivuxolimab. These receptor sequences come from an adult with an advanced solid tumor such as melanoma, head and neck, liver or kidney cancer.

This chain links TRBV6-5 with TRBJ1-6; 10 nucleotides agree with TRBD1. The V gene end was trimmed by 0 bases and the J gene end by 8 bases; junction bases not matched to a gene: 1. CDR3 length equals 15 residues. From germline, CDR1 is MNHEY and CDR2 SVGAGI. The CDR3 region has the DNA TGTGCCAGCAGTTACTCCGGGACAGGGGATTCACCCCTCCACTTT. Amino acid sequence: CASSYSGTGDSPLHF.

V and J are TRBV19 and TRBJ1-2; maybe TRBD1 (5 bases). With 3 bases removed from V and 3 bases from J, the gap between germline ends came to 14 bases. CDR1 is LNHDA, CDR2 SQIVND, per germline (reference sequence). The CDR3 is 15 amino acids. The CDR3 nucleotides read TGTGCCAGTAGTATGGGGCACACATTAGACTATGGCTACACCTTC. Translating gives CASSMGHTLDYGYTF.

CDR3 loop: CASNNRGLKDTQYF. Written as DNA, the CDR3 is TGTGCCAGCAACAACAGGGGGCTTAAAGATACGCAGTATTTT. The gene calls are TRBV11-2 and TRBJ2-3; the match to TRBD1 covers 9 bases. Germline V gene lookup returns CDR1 SGHAT and CDR2 FQNNGV. The CDR3 runs to 14 residues. The junction had 7 bases not matched to a gene; V was cut back by 7 bases and J by 5 bases.

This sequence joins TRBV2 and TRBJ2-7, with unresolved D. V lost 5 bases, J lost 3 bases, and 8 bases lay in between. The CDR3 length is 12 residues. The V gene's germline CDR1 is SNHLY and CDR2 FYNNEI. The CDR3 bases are TGTGCCAGCAGTCGGCGCAGCTACGAGCAGTACTTC. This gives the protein CASSRRSYEQYF.

This CDR3 reads CASSFRQGYSEQFF. The CDR3 DNA is TGTGCCAGCAGTTTTCGACAGGGGTATAGTGAGCAGTTCTTC. V is TRBV7-3 and J is TRBJ2-1; 8 bases are a match to TRBD1. The length of the CDR3 is 14 residues. Looked up from germline, CDR1 is SGHTA and CDR2 is FQGTGA. V trimming: 6 bases; J trimming: 9 bases; junction bases outside the gene matches: 10.

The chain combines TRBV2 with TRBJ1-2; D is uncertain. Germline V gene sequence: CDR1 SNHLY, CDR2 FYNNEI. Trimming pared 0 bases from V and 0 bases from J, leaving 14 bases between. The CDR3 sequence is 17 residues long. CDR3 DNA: TGTGCCAGCAGTGAAGCGCTTCGCTTCTTAACTAACTATGGCTACACCTTC. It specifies CASSEALRFLTNYGYTF.

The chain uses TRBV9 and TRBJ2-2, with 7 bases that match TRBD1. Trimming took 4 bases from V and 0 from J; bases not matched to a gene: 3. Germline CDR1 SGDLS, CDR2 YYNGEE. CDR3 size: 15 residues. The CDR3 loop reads CASSPGTANTGELFF. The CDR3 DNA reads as TGTGCCAGCAGCCCCGGGACAGCGAACACCGGGGAGCTGTTTTTT.

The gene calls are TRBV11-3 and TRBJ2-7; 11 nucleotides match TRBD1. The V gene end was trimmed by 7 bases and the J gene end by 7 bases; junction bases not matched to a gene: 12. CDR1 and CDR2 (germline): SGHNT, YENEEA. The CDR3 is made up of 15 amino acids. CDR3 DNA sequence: TGTGCCAGCATCCTGAGCGGACAGGGGGCGGGAGAGCAGTACTTC. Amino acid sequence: CASILSGQGAGEQYF.

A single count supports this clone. CDR3 nucleotide sequence: TGCGCCAGCAGAGTTGCGCCGAGCACAGATACGCAGTATTTT. Its protein is CASRVAPSTDTQYF. The V call is TRBV5-1, the J call TRBJ2-3, with no clear D. The V end was cut by 5 bases, the J end by 0 bases, with 10 bases between. Germline V gene sequence: CDR1 SGHRS, CDR2 YFSETQ. The length of the CDR3 is 14 residues.

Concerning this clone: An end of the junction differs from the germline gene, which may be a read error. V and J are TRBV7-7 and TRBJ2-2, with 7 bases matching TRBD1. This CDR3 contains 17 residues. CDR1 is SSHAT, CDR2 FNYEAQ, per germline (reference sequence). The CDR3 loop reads CASSSVTRTGGSGELFF. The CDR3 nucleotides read TGTGCTAGCAGCTCCGTCACGAGGACAGGCGGTTCCGGGGAGCTGTTTTTT.

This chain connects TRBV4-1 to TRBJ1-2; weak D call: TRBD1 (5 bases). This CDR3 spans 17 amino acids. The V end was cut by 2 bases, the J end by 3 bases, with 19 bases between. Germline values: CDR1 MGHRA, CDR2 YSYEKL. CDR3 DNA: TGCGCCAGCAGCCAATCCACGGTCCCAGGGCTTTACTATGGCTACACCTTC. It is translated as CASSQSTVPGLYYGYTF.

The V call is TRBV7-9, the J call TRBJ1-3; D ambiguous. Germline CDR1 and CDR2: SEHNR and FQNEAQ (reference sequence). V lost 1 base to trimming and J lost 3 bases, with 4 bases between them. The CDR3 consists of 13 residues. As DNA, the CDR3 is TGTGCCAGCAGCTTAGGGGATGGAAACACCATATATTTT. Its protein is CASSLGDGNTIYF. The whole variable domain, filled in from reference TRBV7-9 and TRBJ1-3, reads DTGVSQNPRHKITKRGQNVTFRCDPISEHNRLYWYRQTLGQGPEFLTYFQNEAQLEKSRLLSDRFSAERPKGSFSTLEIQRTEQGDSAMYLCASSLGDGNTIYFGEGSWLTVV.

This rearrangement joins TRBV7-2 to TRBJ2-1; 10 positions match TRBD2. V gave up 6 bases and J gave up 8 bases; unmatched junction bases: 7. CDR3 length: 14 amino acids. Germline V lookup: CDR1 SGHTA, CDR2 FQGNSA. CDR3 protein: CASRDQRGGDEQFF. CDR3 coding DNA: TGTGCCAGCAGGGATCAGCGGGGGGGCGATGAGCAGTTCTTC.

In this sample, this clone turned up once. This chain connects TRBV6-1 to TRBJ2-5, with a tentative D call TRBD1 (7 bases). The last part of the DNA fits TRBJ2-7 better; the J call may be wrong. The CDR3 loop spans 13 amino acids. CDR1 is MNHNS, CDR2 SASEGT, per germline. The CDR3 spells CASSARGAYEQYF. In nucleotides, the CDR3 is TGTGCCAGCAGCGCCAGGGGGGCCTACGAGCAGTACTTC.

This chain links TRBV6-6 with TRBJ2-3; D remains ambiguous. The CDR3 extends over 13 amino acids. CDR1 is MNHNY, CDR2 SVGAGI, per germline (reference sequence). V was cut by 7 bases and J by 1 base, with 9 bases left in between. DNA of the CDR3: TGTGCCAGCACTCAAACAGGCACAGATACGCAGTATTTT. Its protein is CASTQTGTDTQYF.

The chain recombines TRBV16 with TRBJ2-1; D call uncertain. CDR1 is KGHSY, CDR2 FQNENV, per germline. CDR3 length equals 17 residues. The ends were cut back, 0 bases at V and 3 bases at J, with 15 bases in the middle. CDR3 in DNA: TGTGCCAGCAGCCAATCTTCGGGCACGCTAGGCTACAATGAGCAGTTCTTC. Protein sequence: CASSQSSGTLGYNEQFF.

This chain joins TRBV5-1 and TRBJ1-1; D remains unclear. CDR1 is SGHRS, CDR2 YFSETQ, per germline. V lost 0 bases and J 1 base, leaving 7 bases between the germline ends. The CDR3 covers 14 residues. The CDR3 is CASSLGHENTEAFF. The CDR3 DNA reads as TGCGCCAGCAGCTTGGGACACGAGAACACTGAAGCTTTCTTT.

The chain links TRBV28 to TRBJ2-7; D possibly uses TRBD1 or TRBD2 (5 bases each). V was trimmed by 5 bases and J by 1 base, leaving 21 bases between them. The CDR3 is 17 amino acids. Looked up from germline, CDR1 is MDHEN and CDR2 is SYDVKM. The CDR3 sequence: CASSLLGARRRSYEQYF. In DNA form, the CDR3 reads TGTGCCAGCAGTCTTCTCGGGGCGCGCCGGCGTTCCTACGAGCAGTACTTC.

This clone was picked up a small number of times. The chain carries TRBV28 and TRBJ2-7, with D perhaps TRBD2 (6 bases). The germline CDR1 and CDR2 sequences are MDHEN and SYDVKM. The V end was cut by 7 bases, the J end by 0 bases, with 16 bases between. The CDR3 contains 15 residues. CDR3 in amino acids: CASNTSPGGSYEQYF. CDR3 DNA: TGTGCCAGCAACACCTCTCCCGGGGGCTCCTACGAGCAGTACTTC.

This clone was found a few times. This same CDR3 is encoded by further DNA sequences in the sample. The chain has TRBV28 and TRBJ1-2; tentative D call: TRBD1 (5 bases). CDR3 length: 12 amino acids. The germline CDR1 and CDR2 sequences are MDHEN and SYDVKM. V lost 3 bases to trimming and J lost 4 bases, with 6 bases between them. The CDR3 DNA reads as TGTGCCAGCAGTTTTGGGGCCTATGGCTACACCTTC. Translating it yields CASSFGAYGYTF.

The CDR3 nucleotides read TGTGCCAGCAGCTTAGGGCCCCCCGGCGGCTACACCTTC. Translating gives CASSLGPPGGYTF. V is TRBV7-9 and J is TRBJ1-2, with no clear D. The CDR3 contains 13 residues. CDR1 is SEHNR and CDR2 is FQNEAQ in the germline V gene (reference sequence). Trimming left V 1 base short and J 8 bases short, with 11 bases between.

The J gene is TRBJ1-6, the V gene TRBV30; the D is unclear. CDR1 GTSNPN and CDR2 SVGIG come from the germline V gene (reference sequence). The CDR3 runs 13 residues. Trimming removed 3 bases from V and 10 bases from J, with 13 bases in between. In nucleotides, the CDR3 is TGTGCCTGGAGGGTAGGATATCGGTCACCCCTCCACTTT. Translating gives CAWRVGYRSPLHF.

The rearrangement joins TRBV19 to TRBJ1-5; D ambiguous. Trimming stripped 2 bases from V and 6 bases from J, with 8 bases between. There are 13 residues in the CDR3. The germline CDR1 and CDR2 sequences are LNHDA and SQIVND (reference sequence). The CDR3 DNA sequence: TGTGCCAGTAGTATACAGGAACGTCAGCCCCAGCATTTT. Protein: CASSIQERQPQHF.

CDR3: CASSVVAGGGTDTQYF. The CDR3 nucleotides are TGTGCCAGCAGCGTAGTTGCGGGGGGGGGCACAGATACGCAGTATTTT. The chain couples TRBV9 to TRBJ2-3; 9 nucleotides agree with TRBD2. Germline assignment: CDR1 SGDLS and CDR2 YYNGEE. V shed 0 bases, J shed 1 base, and the junction held 3 bases outside the gene matches. This CDR3 comprises 16 residues.

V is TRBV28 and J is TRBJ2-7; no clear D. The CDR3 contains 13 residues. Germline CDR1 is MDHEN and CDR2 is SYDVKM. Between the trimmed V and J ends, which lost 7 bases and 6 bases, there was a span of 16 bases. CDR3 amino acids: CASNQRFSREQYF. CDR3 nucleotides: TGTGCCAGCAACCAGCGTTTTAGCCGCGAGCAGTACTTC.

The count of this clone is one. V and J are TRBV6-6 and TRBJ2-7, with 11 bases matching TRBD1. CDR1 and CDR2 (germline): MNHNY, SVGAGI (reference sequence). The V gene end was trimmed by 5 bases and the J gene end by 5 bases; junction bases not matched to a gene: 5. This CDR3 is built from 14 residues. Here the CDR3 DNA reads TGTGCCAGCAGTCGGGACAGGGGGATTAACGAGCAGTACTTC. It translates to CASSRDRGINEQYF.

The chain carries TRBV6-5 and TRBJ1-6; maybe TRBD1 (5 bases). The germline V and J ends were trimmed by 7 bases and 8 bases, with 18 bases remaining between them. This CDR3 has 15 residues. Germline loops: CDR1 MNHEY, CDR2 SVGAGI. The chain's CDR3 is CASTLSGLGDSPLHF. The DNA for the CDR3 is TGTGCCAGCACCTTAAGCGGTCTGGGGGATTCACCCCTCCACTTT.